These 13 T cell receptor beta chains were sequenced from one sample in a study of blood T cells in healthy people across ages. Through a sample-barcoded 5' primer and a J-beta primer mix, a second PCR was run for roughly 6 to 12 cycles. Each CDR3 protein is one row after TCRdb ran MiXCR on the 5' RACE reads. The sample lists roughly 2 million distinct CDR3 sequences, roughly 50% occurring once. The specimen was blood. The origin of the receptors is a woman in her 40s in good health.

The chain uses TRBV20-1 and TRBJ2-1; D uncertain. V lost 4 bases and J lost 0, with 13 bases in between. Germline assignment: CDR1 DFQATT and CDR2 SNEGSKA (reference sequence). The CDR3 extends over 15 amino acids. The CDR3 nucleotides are TGCAGTGCTACCCGGACCAAAAGCTCCTACAATGAGCAGTTCTTC. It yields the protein CSATRTKSSYNEQFF.

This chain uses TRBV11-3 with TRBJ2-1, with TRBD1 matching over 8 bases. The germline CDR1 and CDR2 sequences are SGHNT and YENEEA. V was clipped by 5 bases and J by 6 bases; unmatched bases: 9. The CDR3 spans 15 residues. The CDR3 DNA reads TGTGCCAGCAGCCCCGGGACAGGTCCAAGCAATGAGCAGTTCTTC. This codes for CASSPGTGPSNEQFF.

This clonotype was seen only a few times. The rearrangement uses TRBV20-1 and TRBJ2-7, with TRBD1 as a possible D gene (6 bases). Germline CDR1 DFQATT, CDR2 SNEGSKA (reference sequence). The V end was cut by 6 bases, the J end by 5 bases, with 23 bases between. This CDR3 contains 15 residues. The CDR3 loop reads CSAGATGGRGHEQYF. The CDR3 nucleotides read TGCAGTGCGGGGGCGACGGGTGGTCGTGGACACGAGCAGTACTTC.

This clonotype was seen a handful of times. CDR3 in DNA: TGTGCCAGCATCCCGAGCCCTCCAGGGTATGGTGAGCAGTTCTTC. Amino acids: CASIPSPPGYGEQFF. V gene TRBV28 combines with J gene TRBJ2-1; tentative D call: TRBD1 (5 bases). The germline V and J ends were trimmed by 7 bases and 9 bases, with 22 bases remaining between them. The CDR3 runs to 15 residues. Germline-derived CDR1 and CDR2 are MDHEN and SYDVKM.

CDR3 DNA sequence: TGCAGTGCTAGAGGACTAGCGGGGGGGCCCTACGAGCAGTACTTC. As protein: CSARGLAGGPYEQYF. This rearrangement joins TRBV20-1 to TRBJ2-7, with TRBD2 identical over 14 bases. CDR3 length: 15 residues. From germline, CDR1 is DFQATT and CDR2 SNEGSKA (reference sequence). With 1 base clipped from V and 2 bases from J, the junction kept 1 base outside the gene matches.

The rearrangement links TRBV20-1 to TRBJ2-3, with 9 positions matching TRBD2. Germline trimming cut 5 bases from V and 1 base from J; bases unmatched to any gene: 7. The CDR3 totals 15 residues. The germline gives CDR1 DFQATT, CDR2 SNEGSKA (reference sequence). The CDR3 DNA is TGCAGTGCTCCAATAGCGGGGGCAGGCACAGATACGCAGTATTTT. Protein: CSAPIAGAGTDTQYF.

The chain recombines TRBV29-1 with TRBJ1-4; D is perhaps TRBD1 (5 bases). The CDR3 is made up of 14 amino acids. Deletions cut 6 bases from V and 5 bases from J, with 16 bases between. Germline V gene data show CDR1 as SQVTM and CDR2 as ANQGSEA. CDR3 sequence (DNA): TGCAGCGTCCTAGTGGGGACCTCGAATGAAAAACTGTTTTTT. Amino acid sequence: CSVLVGTSNEKLFF.

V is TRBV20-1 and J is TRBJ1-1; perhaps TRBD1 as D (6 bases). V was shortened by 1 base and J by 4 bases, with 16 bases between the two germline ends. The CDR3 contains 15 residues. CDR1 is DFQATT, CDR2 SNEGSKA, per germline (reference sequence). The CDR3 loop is CSARVPGASSTEAFF. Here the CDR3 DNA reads TGCAGTGCTAGAGTTCCAGGGGCTTCGAGCACTGAAGCTTTCTTT.

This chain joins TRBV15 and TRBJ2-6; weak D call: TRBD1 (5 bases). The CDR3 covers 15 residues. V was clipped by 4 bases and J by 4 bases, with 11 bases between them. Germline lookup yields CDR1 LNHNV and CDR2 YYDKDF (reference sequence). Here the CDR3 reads CATSITGTGANVLTF. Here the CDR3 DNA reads TGTGCCACCAGCATTACAGGTACAGGGGCCAACGTCCTGACTTTC.

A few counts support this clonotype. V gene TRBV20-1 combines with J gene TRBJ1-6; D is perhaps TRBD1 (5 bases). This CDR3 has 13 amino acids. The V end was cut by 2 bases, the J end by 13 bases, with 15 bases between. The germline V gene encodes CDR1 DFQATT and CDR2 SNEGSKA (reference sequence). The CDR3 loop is CSARNFRVAPLHF. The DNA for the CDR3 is TGCAGTGCTAGAAATTTCAGGGTTGCGCCCCTCCACTTT.

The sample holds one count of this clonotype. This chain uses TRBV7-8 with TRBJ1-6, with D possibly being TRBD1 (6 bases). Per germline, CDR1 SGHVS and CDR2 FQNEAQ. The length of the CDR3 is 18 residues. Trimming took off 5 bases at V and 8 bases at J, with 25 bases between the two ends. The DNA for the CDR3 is TGTGCCAGCAGCGTTAACAGAGTGGTCCGCGGGGGGCATTCACCCCTCCACTTT. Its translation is CASSVNRVVRGGHSPLHF.

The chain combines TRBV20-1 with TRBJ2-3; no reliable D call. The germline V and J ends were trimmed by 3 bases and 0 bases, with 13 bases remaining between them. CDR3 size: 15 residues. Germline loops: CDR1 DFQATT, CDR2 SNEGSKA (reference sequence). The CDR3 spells CSASEVAGSTDTQYF. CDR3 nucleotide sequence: TGCAGTGCTAGTGAGGTAGCCGGGAGCACAGATACGCAGTATTTT.

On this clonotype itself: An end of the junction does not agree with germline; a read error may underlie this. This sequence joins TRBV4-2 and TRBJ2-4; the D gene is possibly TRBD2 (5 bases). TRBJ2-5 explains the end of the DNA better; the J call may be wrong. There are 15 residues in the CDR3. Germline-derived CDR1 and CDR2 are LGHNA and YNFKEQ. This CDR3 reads CAGSQEPAVVETQYF. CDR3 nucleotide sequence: TGTGCCGGCAGCCAAGAGCCAGCGGTTGTCGAGACCCAGTACTTC.